This TCR beta chain came from a study of human T cells and chemical hapten exposure. In this sample, this clonotype turned up many times. As to time point: patch test 2, 6 weeks after DPC sensitization. Treatment defined: therapeutic diphenylcyclopropenone sensitization with weekly scalp DPC. Looked up from germline, CDR1 is SGHKS and CDR2 is YYEKEE (reference sequence). V shed 0 bases and J shed 5 bases, with 17 bases lying between them. The CDR3 runs to 16 residues. TCRdb re-called the RACE reads through MiXCR, storing one row per CDR3 protein. The sample shows about 400,000 distinct CDR3 sequences, about 6% of them seen only once.

V usage is TRBV5-5 and J usage is TRBJ1-2; D may be TRBD1 (6 bases). Here the sequenced sample was whole blood, taken in connection with sensitization to the hapten diphenylcyclopropenone (DPC). The receptor was derived from a woman between 18 and 29 years old with alopecia areata. Some clones in this sample may be carry-over from other donors' samples. The CDR3 here is CASSLAPRQAPYGYTF. DNA of the CDR3: TGTGCCAGCAGCTTGGCCCCCAGACAGGCTCCGTATGGCTACACCTTC.